The clone carrying this T cell receptor beta chain has just a few counts. Its antigen is unknown. V shed 6 bases and J shed 6 bases, with 11 bases lying between them. Germline V gene data show CDR1 as MNHNS and CDR2 as SASEGT. This CDR3 has 13 amino acids. The data were taken from a study of T cell repertoires in cytomegalovirus infection. About the research overall: CMV epitopes used comprised recently identified HLA-C-restricted ones and well-studied HLA-B-restricted ones. Public TCR beta signatures provided an indication of both CMV infection and a matching HLA type. Findings of the study overall: HLA-C-restricted CMV-specific TCR beta clonotypes prevailed in the ex vivo response.

From the reads, TCRdb called clonotypes with MiXCR, one entry per CDR3 protein. The data hold roughly 920,000 distinct CDR3 sequences, with approximately 32% observed a single time. This sample comprised cultured CD8+ T cells from PBMCs, obtained from culture after CMV antigen stimulation. The receptor was derived from a human donor in good health (CMV status not recorded). Some clones in this sample may be carry-over from other donors' samples. The V call is TRBV6-1, the J call TRBJ2-2; D ambiguous. CDR3: CASSPHWAGELFF. CDR3 nucleotide sequence: TGTGCCAGCAGCCCCCATTGGGCCGGGGAGCTGTTTTTT.